This TCR beta chain was found in a study of shared clonotypes between healthy human individuals. Profiled with immunoSEQ multiplex PCR; TCRdb holds only in-frame clones, not every one. This sample has roughly 490,000 clones; roughly 85% occur once, and the top ten carry over 9.5%. This sequence was found in a woman aged 40 to 55 in good health. Some clones in this sample may be carry-over from other donors' samples. Sequencing was performed on PBMCs.

The CDR3 region is CASSLSRLGAGELFF. As DNA, the CDR3 is TGTGCCAGCAGTTTATCCCGACTAGGAGCCGGGGAGCTGTTTTTT. The J gene is TRBJ2-2, the V gene TRBV27; a weak D match, TRBD2 (6 bases). This CDR3 region has 15 residues. V dropped 0 bases and J dropped 6 bases, with 11 bases sitting between them. Germline CDR1 MNHEY, CDR2 SMNVEV (reference sequence).